What follows are 28 T cell receptor beta chains derived from one specimen sequenced in a study of T cell changes during pregnancy in multiple sclerosis. Clones were sequenced by immunoSEQ multiplex PCR, and TCRdb holds only the in-frame ones, with some missing. The sample shows over 25,000 clones, 91% of them seen only once. This sample comprised CD8+ T cells from peripheral blood mononuclear cells, obtained in the second trimester of pregnancy. Receptor source: a female donor in good health, enrolled as a control in a pregnancy study.

V usage is TRBV27 and J usage is TRBJ2-7, with 7 bases matching TRBD1. The CDR3 is 15 residues long. The V gene's germline CDR1 is MNHEY and CDR2 SMNVEV (reference sequence). V gave up 5 bases and J gave up 3 bases; unmatched junction bases: 10. CDR3 in DNA: TGTGCCAGCAGTATGGCCGGGACAGAGGGCTACGAGCAGTACTTC. Translation: CASSMAGTEGYEQYF.

The rearrangement links TRBV14 to TRBJ1-2; a weak D match, TRBD1 (6 bases). The CDR3 is made up of 15 amino acids. With 4 bases removed from V and 6 bases from J, the gap between germline ends came to 18 bases. The germline V gene encodes CDR1 SGHDN and CDR2 FVKESK. The CDR3 nucleotides are TGTGCCAGCAGCCGAGAAGGACAGATACGGAATGGCTACACCTTC. The encoded protein is CASSREGQIRNGYTF.

The chain has TRBV7-9 and TRBJ2-3, with 9 bases identical to TRBD2. Germline V gene data show CDR1 as SEHNR and CDR2 as FQNEAQ (reference sequence). Trimming cost V 6 bases and J 2 bases; bases outside gene matches: 9. The CDR3 spans 16 residues. The chain's CDR3 is CASSPVLAGHTDTQYF. The CDR3 DNA reads as TGTGCCAGCAGTCCCGTTCTAGCGGGGCACACAGATACGCAGTATTTT.

V is TRBV30 and J is TRBJ1-1, with D unclear. The germline V and J ends were trimmed by 2 bases and 5 bases, with 12 bases remaining between them. Looked up from germline, CDR1 is GTSNPN and CDR2 is SVGIG (reference sequence). The CDR3 extends over 13 amino acids. CDR3 sequence: CAWSFSTGTEAFF. For the CDR3, the DNA is TGTGCCTGGAGTTTTTCAACCGGGACTGAAGCTTTCTTT.

As for this clone: At the DNA level, this CDR3 is encoded by other sequences in the same sample as well. The chain employs TRBV27 and TRBJ1-5; D possibly corresponds to TRBD1 (6 bases). V was trimmed by 5 bases and J by 4 bases, leaving 9 bases between them. This CDR3 region has 13 residues. CDR1 and CDR2 from the germline V gene are MNHEY and SMNVEV (reference sequence). The chain's CDR3 is CASSLQGNQPQHF. Here the CDR3 DNA reads TGTGCCAGCAGTCTACAGGGAAATCAGCCCCAGCATTTT.

In DNA, the CDR3 is TGTGCCAGCAGCTCAATACAGGGGGCAAGTGGAAACACCATATATTTT. It encodes CASSSIQGASGNTIYF. This chain uses TRBV7-6 with TRBJ1-3; 9 bases match TRBD1. Germline CDR1 and CDR2: SGHVS and FNYEAQ. The CDR3 runs 16 residues. The ends lost 4 bases at V and 3 bases at J; junction bases unmatched: 7.

The J gene is TRBJ2-5, the V gene TRBV9; the match to TRBD1 covers 9 bases. Germline CDR1 reads SGDLS; CDR2 reads YYNGEE. V was clipped by 3 bases and J by 2 bases; unmatched bases: 11. This CDR3 comprises 17 residues. CDR3 sequence: CASSAEGGTGPQETQYF. CDR3 nucleotide sequence: TGTGCCAGCAGCGCAGAGGGCGGGACAGGGCCGCAAGAGACCCAGTACTTC.

In its sample, this clone was seen a few times. V and J are TRBV11-2 and TRBJ1-4; D is possibly TRBD1 (6 bases). This CDR3 is 15 amino acids long. Germline lookup yields CDR1 SGHAT and CDR2 FQNNGV. V was shortened by 3 bases and J by 3 bases, with 11 bases between the two germline ends. As DNA, the CDR3 is TGTGCCAGCAGCTTTGAGGGACACTCTAATGAAAAACTGTTTTTT. This sequence encodes CASSFEGHSNEKLFF.

The gene calls are TRBV5-1 and TRBJ2-1, with 11 bases identical to TRBD2. Losses at the gene ends were 4 bases for V and 0 bases for J; bases not matched to a gene: 6. The CDR3 contains 17 residues. CDR1 and CDR2 (germline): SGHRS, YFSETQ. The CDR3: CASSTGLADASYNEQFF. CDR3 bases: TGCGCCAGCAGCACGGGACTAGCGGATGCCTCCTACAATGAGCAGTTCTTC.

The J gene is TRBJ2-7, the V gene TRBV19, with TRBD1 matching over 9 bases. The V gene's germline CDR1 is LNHDA and CDR2 SQIVND (reference sequence). The CDR3 totals 15 residues. V shed 5 bases and J 5 bases; nucleotides not matched to a gene: 10. The chain's CDR3 is CASSGTGTGLDEQYF. The CDR3 nucleotides are TGTGCCAGTAGTGGTACCGGGACAGGGCTGGACGAGCAGTACTTC.

The chain recombines TRBV4-1 with TRBJ2-7; TRBD2 matches 13 bases. CDR1 is MGHRA, CDR2 YSYEKL, per germline. The CDR3 is 15 amino acids. The V gene end was trimmed by 4 bases and the J gene end by 4 bases; junction bases not matched to a gene: 4. CDR3 nucleotides: TGCGCCAGCAGCCTACGACTAGCGGGGGGATACGAGCAGTACTTC. It translates to CASSLRLAGGYEQYF.

This clone was detected a few times. The chain has TRBV27 and TRBJ1-2, with D possibly matching TRBD1 (5 bases). The CDR3 covers 13 residues. V lost 5 bases to trimming and J lost 5 bases, with 12 bases between them. CDR1 is MNHEY, CDR2 SMNVEV, per germline (reference sequence). CDR3 sequence (DNA): TGTGCCAGCAGTCCTCGGGGGGGGTATGGCTACACCTTC. Translation gives CASSPRGGYGYTF.

V and J are TRBV19 and TRBJ1-5; D call uncertain. Trimming removed 5 bases at V and 4 bases at J, with 6 bases between. CDR3 length: 12 amino acids. The germline CDR1 and CDR2 sequences are LNHDA and SQIVND (reference sequence). CDR3 coding DNA: TGTGCCAGTAGTCCCCCAAATCAGCCCCAGCATTTT. Protein product: CASSPPNQPQHF. Based on the CDR3 plus reference TRBV19 and TRBJ1-5, the full variable domain is DGGITQSPKYLFRKEGQNVTLSCEQNLNHDAMYWYRQDPGQGLRLIYYSQIVNDFQKGDIAEGYSVSREKKESFPLTVTSAQKNPTAFYLCASSPPNQPQHFGDGTRLSIL.

The chain combines TRBV13 with TRBJ2-1; 9 positions agree with TRBD2. The CDR3 contains 16 residues. V trimming: 1 base; J trimming: 6 bases; junction bases outside the gene matches: 7. Germline CDR1 and CDR2: PRHDT and FYEKMQ (reference sequence). This CDR3 is CASSLVGRGGSNEQFF. CDR3 in DNA: TGTGCCAGCAGCTTAGTAGGGCGGGGGGGCAGCAATGAGCAGTTCTTC.

The rearrangement links TRBV6-1 to TRBJ1-1; no definite D call. V was clipped by 1 base and J by 4 bases, with 4 bases between them. Germline CDR1 reads MNHNS; CDR2 reads SASEGT. This CDR3 has 12 residues. CDR3 loop: CASSEGGTEAFF. The CDR3 DNA follows: TGTGCCAGCAGTGAAGGCGGCACTGAAGCTTTCTTT.

The chain links TRBV7-8 to TRBJ2-7; TRBD2 matches 15 bases. J gave up 2 bases and V 3 bases, and 5 bases lay outside the gene matches. There are 17 residues in the CDR3. Germline V lookup: CDR1 SGHVS, CDR2 FQNEAQ. The CDR3 region has the DNA TGTGCCAGCAGCTTGGGACTAGCGGGGGGAAAACCCTACGAGCAGTACTTC. As protein: CASSLGLAGGKPYEQYF.

This chain joins TRBV7-3 and TRBJ2-5, with TRBD1 identical over 8 bases. Germline V CDR1 and CDR2: SGHTA, FQGTGA. CDR3 size: 15 residues. V lost 4 bases, J lost 5 bases, and 9 bases stayed unmatched. The CDR3 DNA sequence: TGTGCCAGCAGCTCCAACGCAGGGGGCGGGGAGACCCAGTACTTC. It specifies CASSSNAGGGETQYF.

The rearrangement joins TRBV10-3 to TRBJ2-3; TRBD2 aligns across 8 bases. V trimming: 7 bases; J trimming: 11 bases; junction bases outside the gene matches: 17. CDR1 and CDR2 from the germline V gene are ENHRY and SYGVKD. The CDR3 spans 15 residues. CDR3 protein: CAITSSGITDGKQYF. DNA for the CDR3: TGTGCCATCACGAGTAGCGGGATAACTGATGGTAAGCAGTATTTT.

This clone was seen once. J is TRBJ1-1 and V is TRBV7-9; TRBD1 matches at 11 bases. With 6 bases clipped from V and 4 bases from J, the junction kept 10 bases outside the gene matches. The CDR3 totals 16 residues. Germline V lookup: CDR1 SEHNR, CDR2 FQNEAQ (reference sequence). The CDR3 sequence: CASRPEDRGLITEAFF. The CDR3 DNA reads as TGTGCCAGCAGACCTGAGGACAGGGGGCTTATCACTGAAGCTTTCTTT.

The chain is built from TRBV5-1 and TRBJ2-7; 7 nucleotides agree with TRBD1. V lost 2 bases, J lost 3 bases, and 8 bases stayed unmatched. CDR1 is SGHRS and CDR2 is YFSETQ in the germline V gene. The CDR3 contains 15 residues. CDR3 bases: TGCGCCAGCAGCTTTAGTACAGGGGCGAACTACGAGCAGTACTTC. Translating gives CASSFSTGANYEQYF.

The V and J genes are TRBV5-5 and TRBJ1-1; TRBD1 agrees at 7 bases. The V segment lost 0 bases and the J segment 5 bases; nucleotides outside the gene matches: 4. Germline V lookup: CDR1 SGHKS, CDR2 YYEKEE (reference sequence). This CDR3 is built from 14 residues. Written as DNA, the CDR3 is TGTGCCAGCAGCTTGGGTCAGGGGGGTACTGAAGCTTTCTTT. Protein sequence: CASSLGQGGTEAFF.

The chain has TRBV6-6 and TRBJ2-3, with D hard to call. Germline V gives CDR1 MNHNY, CDR2 SVGAGI (reference sequence). CDR3 length equals 13 residues. Trimming removed 2 bases at V and 2 bases at J, with 5 bases between. The CDR3 DNA reads TGTGCCAGCAGTTACGTGGCCACAGATACGCAGTATTTT. Translated: CASSYVATDTQYF.

The chain is built from TRBV4-3 and TRBJ1-1; D is uncertain. The CDR3 extends over 12 amino acids. V was shortened by 0 bases and J by 10 bases, with 9 bases between the two germline ends. Germline CDR1 LGHNA, CDR2 YSLEER. Here the CDR3 reads CASSQDFNIAFF. The CDR3 DNA follows: TGCGCCAGCAGCCAAGATTTTAACATAGCTTTCTTT.

This chain joins TRBV5-1 and TRBJ1-4, with 9 bases identical to TRBD1. CDR1 and CDR2 (germline): SGHRS, YFSETQ. J was trimmed by 5 bases and V by 6 bases; bases with no gene match: 5. The CDR3 loop spans 14 amino acids. The CDR3 loop reads CASTYGTGNEKLFF. The CDR3 region has the DNA TGCGCCAGCACCTATGGGACAGGGAATGAAAAACTGTTTTTT.

This clone was counted a single time. This chain uses TRBV5-6 with TRBJ2-1; 7 positions agree with TRBD1. CDR1 SGHDT and CDR2 YYEEEE come from the germline V gene. The CDR3 is 14 amino acids. Unmatched junction bases numbered 4, after V lost 0 bases and J lost 7 bases. The CDR3 sequence: CASSLEDRVNEQFF. For the CDR3, the DNA is TGTGCCAGCAGCTTGGAAGACAGGGTAAATGAGCAGTTCTTC. Together with reference TRBV5-6 and TRBJ2-1, the CDR3 gives the full variable domain: DAGVTQSPTHLIKTRGQQVTLRCSPKSGHDTVSWYQQALGQGPQFIFQYYEEEERQRGNFPDRFSGHQFPNYSSELNVNALLLGDSALYLCASSLEDRVNEQFFGPGTRLTVL.

This chain uses TRBV6-1 with TRBJ2-5; a possible D gene is TRBD1 (6 bases). This CDR3 has 13 residues. CDR1 and CDR2 from the germline V gene are MNHNS and SASEGT. The V end lost 8 bases, the J end lost 5 bases, and 15 bases lay between the germline ends. The CDR3 is CASGFRGRETQYF. Written as DNA, the CDR3 is TGTGCCAGCGGATTCAGGGGAAGGGAGACCCAGTACTTC.

This chain joins TRBV9 and TRBJ2-1; the match to TRBD2 covers 9 bases. CDR1 is SGDLS, CDR2 YYNGEE, per germline. The CDR3 runs 16 residues. The V and J ends lost 2 bases and 2 bases, in that order; junction bases with no gene match: 5. The CDR3 loop reads CASSVSAGGPYNEQFF. The CDR3 DNA follows: TGTGCCAGCAGCGTGAGTGCGGGGGGGCCCTACAATGAGCAGTTCTTC.

V usage is TRBV19 and J usage is TRBJ1-6; D is unclear. There are 15 residues in the CDR3. The V end was cut by 5 bases, the J end by 6 bases, with 14 bases between. The germline CDR1 and CDR2 sequences are LNHDA and SQIVND (reference sequence). The CDR3 DNA sequence: TGTGCCAGTAGTCTGAGGGAGCACTCTAATTCACCCCTCCACTTT. Amino acid sequence: CASSLREHSNSPLHF.